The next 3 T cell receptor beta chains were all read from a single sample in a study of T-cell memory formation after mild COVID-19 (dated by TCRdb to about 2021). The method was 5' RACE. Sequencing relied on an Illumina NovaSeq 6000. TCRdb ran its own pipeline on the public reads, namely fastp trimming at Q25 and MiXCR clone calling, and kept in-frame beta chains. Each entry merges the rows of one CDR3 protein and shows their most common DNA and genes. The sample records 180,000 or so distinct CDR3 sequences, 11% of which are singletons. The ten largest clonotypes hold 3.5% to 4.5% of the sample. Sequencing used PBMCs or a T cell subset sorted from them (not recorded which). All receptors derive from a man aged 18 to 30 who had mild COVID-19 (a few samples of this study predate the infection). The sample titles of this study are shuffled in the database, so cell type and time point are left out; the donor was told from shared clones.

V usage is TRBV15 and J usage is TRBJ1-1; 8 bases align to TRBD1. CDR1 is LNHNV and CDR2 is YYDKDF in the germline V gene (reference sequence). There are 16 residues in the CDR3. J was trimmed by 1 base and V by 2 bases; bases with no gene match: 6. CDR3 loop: CATSRSPGQGNTEAFF. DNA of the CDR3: TGTGCCACCAGCAGATCCCCCGGACAGGGGAACACTGAAGCTTTCTTT.

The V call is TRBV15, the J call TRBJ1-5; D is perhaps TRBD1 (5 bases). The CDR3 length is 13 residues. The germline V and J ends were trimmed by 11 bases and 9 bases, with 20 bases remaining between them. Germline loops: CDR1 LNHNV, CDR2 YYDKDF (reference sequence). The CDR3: CAAGTEGSWPQHF. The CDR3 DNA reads TGTGCCGCCGGGACCGAGGGTTCATGGCCCCAGCATTTT.

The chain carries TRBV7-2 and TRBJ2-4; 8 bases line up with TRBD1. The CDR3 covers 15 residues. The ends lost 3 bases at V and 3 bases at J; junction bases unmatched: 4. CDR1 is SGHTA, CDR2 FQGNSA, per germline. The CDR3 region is CASSFLTGDKNIQYF. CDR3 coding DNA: TGTGCCAGCAGCTTTCTGACAGGGGACAAAAACATTCAGTACTTC.